A selection of T cell receptor beta chains follows, all from one sample in a study of T cells in Graves' hyperthyroidism and ophthalmopathy. Using its own MiXCR run on the multiplex PCR reads, TCRdb lists one record per CDR3 protein. This sample has 450,000 to 600,000 distinct CDR3 sequences, with less than 15% found just once. The source material was blood. The receptors were sampled from a woman in her 40s with Graves' hyperthyroidism. The CDR3 runs from the conserved cysteine through the conserved F or W. The order of the fields is D gene, J gene, V gene, clone size, CDR3 protein, CDR3 DNA. The D gene is left open where the match is weak. Rows may omit the clone size; those that give it use once, few, many or a size class.

>TRBD1|TRBJ2-2|TRBV28|many
CASSLQGAGELFF
TGTGCCAGCAGTTTACAGGGGGCCGGGGAGCTGTTTTTT
>TRBD1|TRBJ1-6|TRBV5-1|few
CASSVDRGSYNSPLHF
TGCGCCAGCAGCGTGGACAGGGGTTCCTATAATTCACCCCTCCACTTT
>NA|TRBJ2-5|TRBV20-1|many
CSASPLRATQETQYF
TGCAGTGCTAGCCCCTTGAGAGCTACCCAAGAGACCCAGTACTTC
>TRBD1|TRBJ1-6|TRBV19|many
CASEDRGNSPLHF
TGTGCCAGTGAAGACAGGGGGAATTCACCCCTCCACTTT
>NA|TRBJ2-7|TRBV27|NA
CASSQAPRLYEQYF
TGTGCCAGCAGCCAAGCTCCCAGGTTATACGAGCAGTACTTC
>TRBD1|TRBJ2-3|TRBV7-9|many
CASSLSQGVDTQYF
TGTGCCAGCAGCTTATCTCAGGGGGTAGATACGCAGTATTTT
>NA|TRBJ2-1|TRBV14|few
CASSQDLQRGGNNEQFF
TGTGCCAGCAGCCAAGATTTGCAGCGAGGGGGAAACAATGAGCAGTTCTTC
>TRBD1|TRBJ2-2|TRBV30|many
CAWSGTGRTGELFF
TGTGCCTGGAGTGGGACAGGGAGGACCGGGGAGCTGTTTTTT
>NA|TRBJ1-2|TRBV20-1|NA
CSARGGTPGDGYTF
TGCAGTGCTAGAGGGGGGACTCCGGGGGATGGCTACACCTTC
>TRBD1|TRBJ2-3|TRBV6-1|many
CASSWRQGGTDTQYF
TGTGCCAGCAGTTGGAGACAGGGGGGCACAGATACGCAGTATTTT
>NA|TRBJ2-7|TRBV6-1|many
CASSDGRRNPSLEQYF
TGTGCCAGCAGTGATGGCAGGCGTAACCCTAGTCTCGAGCAGTACTTC
>NA|TRBJ2-5|TRBV2|NA
CASSERNGGAGETQYF
TGTGCCAGCAGTGAGCGTAATGGGGGCGCGGGAGAGACCCAGTACTTC
>TRBD1|TRBJ2-1|TRBV13|NA
CASSLDRVDNEQFF
TGTGCCAGCAGCTTGGACAGGGTGGACAATGAGCAGTTCTTC
>NA|TRBJ2-1|TRBV12-3/TRBV12-4|many
CASSLSFGGDDEQFF
TGTGCCAGCAGTTTATCTTTTGGGGGCGATGATGAGCAGTTCTTC
>NA|TRBJ1-5|TRBV7-8|NA
CASSFGAVQPQHF
TGTGCCAGCAGCTTTGGGGCAGTTCAGCCCCAGCATTTT
>TRBD2|TRBJ2-2|TRBV7-3|NA
CASSLTVGGPGELFF
TGTGCCAGCAGCTTAACGGTGGGAGGGCCCGGGGAGCTGTTTTTT
>NA|TRBJ2-5|TRBV18|many
CASSPQETQYF
TGTGCCAGCAGCCCCCAAGAGACCCAGTACTTC
>NA|TRBJ2-1|TRBV5-5|many
CASSLVLVGKQFF
TGTGCCAGCAGCTTGGTTCTAGTCGGTAAGCAGTTCTTC
>NA|TRBJ2-2|TRBV20-1|many
CSARASSRVTGELFF
TGCAGTGCTAGAGCTTCCTCCCGAGTCACCGGGGAGCTGTTTTTT
>NA|TRBJ1-4|TRBV18|few
CASSQRDLPHEKLFF
TGTGCCAGCTCACAGAGGGATTTGCCCCATGAAAAACTGTTTTTT
>NA|TRBJ2-3|TRBV13|many
CASSDRTGTDTQYF
TGTGCCAGCAGCGATAGGACAGGCACAGATACGCAGTATTTT
>TRBD2|TRBJ2-7|TRBV3-1|NA
CASSQIPPGLAGAYEQYF
TGTGCCAGCAGCCAAATTCCCCCGGGACTAGCGGGAGCCTACGAGCAGTACTTC
>NA|TRBJ1-6|TRBV9|NA
CASSVGGENSPLHF
TGTGCCAGCAGCGTAGGAGGGGAAAATTCACCCCTCCACTTT
>NA|TRBJ2-7|TRBV19|NA
CASSISDRYEQYF
TGTGCCAGTAGTATATCCGACCGCTACGAGCAGTACTTC
>NA|TRBJ2-3|TRBV11-1|many
CASSLAVSTDTQYF
TGTGCCAGCAGCTTAGCGGTCAGCACAGATACGCAGTATTTT
>NA|TRBJ1-5|TRBV29-1|few
CSVMTQGQPQHF
TGCAGCGTCATGACACAGGGTCAGCCCCAGCATTTT
>TRBD2|TRBJ2-1|TRBV19|NA
CASSNGLASNEQFF
TGTGCCAGTAGTAACGGACTAGCAAGCAATGAGCAGTTCTTC
>TRBD1|TRBJ2-3|TRBV7-9|many
CASSRGQGAKDTQYF
TGTGCCAGCAGCCGAGGACAGGGGGCTAAGGATACGCAGTATTTT
>TRBD2|TRBJ2-1|TRBV30|few
CACALAGNEQFF
TGTGCCTGCGCACTAGCGGGCAATGAGCAGTTCTTC
>TRBD2|TRBJ2-3|TRBV3-1|many
CASSDAGGGTDTQYF
TGTGCCAGCAGCGACGCGGGGGGGGGCACAGATACGCAGTATTTT
>TRBD2|TRBJ2-1|TRBV27|NA
CASSLRGGSLYREQFF
TGTGCCAGCAGTTTAAGGGGCGGGAGCTTGTACCGTGAGCAGTTCTTC
>TRBD1|TRBJ2-7|TRBV20-1|many
CSATGDREYEQYF
TGCAGTGCTACCGGGGACAGGGAGTACGAGCAGTACTTC
>NA|TRBJ2-3|TRBV10-3|many
CAIKGADTQYF
TGTGCCATCAAGGGGGCAGATACGCAGTATTTT
>TRBD2|TRBJ2-2|TRBV3-1|many
CASSQDLRGGWGTGELFF
TGTGCCAGCAGCCAAGATCTCCGGGGGGGCTGGGGCACCGGGGAGCTGTTTTTT
>NA|TRBJ1-5|TRBV20-1|few
CSARVDQLSSNQPQHF
TGCAGTGCTAGAGTTGATCAATTATCTAGCAATCAGCCCCAGCATTTT
>TRBD2|TRBJ2-5|TRBV5-1|NA
CASSLASGSVGEETQYF
TGCGCCAGCAGCTTGGCTAGCGGGAGTGTGGGGGAAGAGACCCAGTACTTC
>TRBD1|TRBJ2-7|TRBV5-1|many
CASSLGTGIGREQYF
TGCGCCAGCAGCTTGGGGACAGGGATTGGTCGCGAGCAGTACTTC
>TRBD1|TRBJ2-1|TRBV6-9|few
CASSYSPGTGSYNEQFF
TGTGCCAGCAGTTACAGCCCCGGGACAGGGTCTTACAATGAGCAGTTCTTC
>TRBD2|TRBJ2-5|TRBV5-1|few
CASSMGLASQETQYF
TGCGCCAGCAGCATGGGACTAGCGTCTCAAGAGACCCAGTACTTC
>NA|TRBJ2-3|TRBV2|many
CASSVMGDTQYF
TGTGCCAGCAGTGTAATGGGAGATACGCAGTATTTT
>NA|TRBJ1-1|TRBV2|many
CASRGEGLTEAFF
TGTGCCAGCAGGGGTGAGGGCTTGACTGAAGCTTTCTTT
>TRBD2|TRBJ2-1|TRBV13|many
CASSYRLAPYNEQFF
TGTGCCAGCAGCTACCGACTAGCTCCCTACAATGAGCAGTTCTTC
>TRBD2|TRBJ2-5|TRBV20-1|many
CSAEIGAGVLETQYF
TGCAGTGCTGAAATCGGAGCGGGAGTCCTGGAGACCCAGTACTTC
>NA|TRBJ2-7|TRBV2|many
CASSEIGSGNEQYF
TGTGCCAGCAGTGAAATAGGGTCAGGGAACGAGCAGTACTTC
>NA|TRBJ2-2|TRBV20-1|few
CSARPGLENTGELFF
TGCAGTGCTAGACCGGGACTGGAGAACACCGGGGAGCTGTTTTTT
>NA|TRBJ2-5|TRBV5-1|NA
CASASEQETQYF
TGCGCCAGCGCCAGCGAACAAGAGACCCAGTACTTC
>NA|TRBJ2-3|TRBV6-1|many
CASTIQGDTQYF
TGTGCCAGCACCATACAGGGTGATACGCAGTATTTT
>TRBD2|TRBJ2-5|TRBV28|many
CASSSLAGRETQYF
TGTGCCAGCAGTTCCTTAGCGGGCCGAGAGACCCAGTACTTC
>TRBD1|TRBJ1-2|TRBV30|few
CARQGMGPYGYTF
TGTGCCCGACAGGGAATGGGACCCTATGGCTACACCTTC
>NA|TRBJ1-4|TRBV20-1|NA
CSAKAGEQEKLFF
TGCAGTGCCAAAGCGGGGGAGCAAGAAAAACTGTTTTTT
>NA|TRBJ1-2|TRBV30|many
CAWSLRGQGFYYGYTF
TGTGCCTGGAGCCTAAGAGGTCAGGGGTTCTACTATGGCTACACCTTC